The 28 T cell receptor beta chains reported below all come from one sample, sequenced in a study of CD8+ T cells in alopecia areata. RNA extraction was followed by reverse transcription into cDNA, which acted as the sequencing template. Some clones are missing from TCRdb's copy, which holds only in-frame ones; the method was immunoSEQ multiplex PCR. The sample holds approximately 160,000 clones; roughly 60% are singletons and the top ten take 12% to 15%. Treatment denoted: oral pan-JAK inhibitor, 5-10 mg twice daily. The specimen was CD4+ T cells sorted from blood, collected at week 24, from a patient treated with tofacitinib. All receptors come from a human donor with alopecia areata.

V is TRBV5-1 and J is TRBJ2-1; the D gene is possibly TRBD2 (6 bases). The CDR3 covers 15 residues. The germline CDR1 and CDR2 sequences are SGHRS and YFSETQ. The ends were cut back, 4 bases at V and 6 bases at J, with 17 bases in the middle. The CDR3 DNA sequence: TGCGCCAGCAGCCCAGGACGCGGGGCTGTCAATGAGCAGTTCTTC. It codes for CASSPGRGAVNEQFF.

CDR3 protein: CASSQATGLAGGPTDTQYF. In nucleotides, the CDR3 is TGCGCCAGCAGCCAGGCAACCGGACTAGCGGGGGGCCCCACAGATACGCAGTATTTT. The V call is TRBV4-1, the J call TRBJ2-3; 14 bases fit TRBD2. The length of the CDR3 is 19 residues. Per the germline V gene, CDR1 is MGHRA and CDR2 is YSYEKL. The junction had 10 bases not matched to a gene; V was cut back by 3 bases and J by 2 bases.

CDR3 DNA sequence: TGTGCCAGCAGTGAGGGGTTTTATACTGAAGCTTTCTTT. It yields the protein CASSEGFYTEAFF. The chain employs TRBV2 and TRBJ1-1; D not resolved. The V and J ends lost 3 bases and 5 bases respectively, with 10 bases between them. Germline V gene sequence: CDR1 SNHLY, CDR2 FYNNEI. The CDR3 loop spans 13 amino acids.

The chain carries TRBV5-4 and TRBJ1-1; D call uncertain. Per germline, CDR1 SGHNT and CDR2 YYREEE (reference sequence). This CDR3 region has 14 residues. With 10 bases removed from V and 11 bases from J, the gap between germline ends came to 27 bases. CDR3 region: CAWRTAGGRRSAFF. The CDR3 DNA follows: TGTGCCTGGCGAACAGCCGGCGGAAGGCGATCGGCTTTCTTT.

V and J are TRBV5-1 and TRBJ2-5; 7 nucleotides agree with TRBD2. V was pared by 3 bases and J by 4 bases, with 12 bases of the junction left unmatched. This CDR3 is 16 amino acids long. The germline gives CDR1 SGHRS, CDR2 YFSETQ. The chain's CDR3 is CASSSLRGNLGETQYF. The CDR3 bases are TGCGCCAGCAGCTCTTTGCGGGGGAACCTGGGAGAGACCCAGTACTTC.

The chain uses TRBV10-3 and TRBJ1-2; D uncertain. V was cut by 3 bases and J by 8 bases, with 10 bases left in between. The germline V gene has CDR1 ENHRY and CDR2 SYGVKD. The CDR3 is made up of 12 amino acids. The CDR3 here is CAISERAGGYTF. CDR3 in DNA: TGTGCCATCAGTGAAAGGGCCGGGGGCTACACCTTC.

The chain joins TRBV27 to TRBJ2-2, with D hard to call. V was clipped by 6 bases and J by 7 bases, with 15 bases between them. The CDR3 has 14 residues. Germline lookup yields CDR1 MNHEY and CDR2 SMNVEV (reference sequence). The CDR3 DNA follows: TGTGCCAGCAGCCCCATTGCGGCCGGCGGGGAGCTGTTTTTT. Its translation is CASSPIAAGGELFF.

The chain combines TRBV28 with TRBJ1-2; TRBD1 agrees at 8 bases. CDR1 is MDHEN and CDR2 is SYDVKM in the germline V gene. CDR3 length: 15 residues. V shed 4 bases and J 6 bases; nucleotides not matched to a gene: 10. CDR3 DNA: TGTGCCAGCAGTTCCACGACAGGGGTGTGGGATGGCTACACCTTC. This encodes CASSSTTGVWDGYTF.

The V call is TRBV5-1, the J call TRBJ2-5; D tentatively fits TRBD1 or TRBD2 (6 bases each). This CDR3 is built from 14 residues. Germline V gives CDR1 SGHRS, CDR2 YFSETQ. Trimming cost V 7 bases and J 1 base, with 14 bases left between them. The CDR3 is CASSPGALQETQYF. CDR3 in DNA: TGCGCCAGCTCCCCGGGGGCGCTCCAAGAGACCCAGTACTTC.

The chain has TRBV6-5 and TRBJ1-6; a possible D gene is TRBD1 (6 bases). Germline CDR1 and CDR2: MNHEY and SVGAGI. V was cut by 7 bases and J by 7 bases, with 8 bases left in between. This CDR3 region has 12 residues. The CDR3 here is CASTDRNSPLHF. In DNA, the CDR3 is TGTGCCAGCACCGACAGGAATTCACCCCTCCACTTT.

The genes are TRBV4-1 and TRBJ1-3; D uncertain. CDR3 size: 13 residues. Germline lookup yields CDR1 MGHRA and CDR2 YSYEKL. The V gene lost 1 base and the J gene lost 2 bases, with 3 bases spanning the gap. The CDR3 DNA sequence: TGCGCCAGCAGCCAAGTAACTGGAAACACCATATATTTT. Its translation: CASSQVTGNTIYF.

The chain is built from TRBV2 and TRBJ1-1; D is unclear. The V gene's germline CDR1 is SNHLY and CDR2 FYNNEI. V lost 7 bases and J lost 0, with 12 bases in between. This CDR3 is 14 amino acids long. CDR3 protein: CASILQHMNTEAFF. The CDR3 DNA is TGTGCCAGCATATTACAGCACATGAACACTGAAGCTTTCTTT.

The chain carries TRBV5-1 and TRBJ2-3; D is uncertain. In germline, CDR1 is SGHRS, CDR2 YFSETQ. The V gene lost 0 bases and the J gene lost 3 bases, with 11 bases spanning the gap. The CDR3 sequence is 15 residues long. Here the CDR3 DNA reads TGCGCCAGCAGCTTGGGGCCAAAAGGGACAGATACGCAGTATTTT. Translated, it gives CASSLGPKGTDTQYF. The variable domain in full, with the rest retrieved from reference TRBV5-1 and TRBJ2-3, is KAGVTQTPRYLIKTRGQQVTLSCSPISGHRSVSWYQQTPGQGLQFLFEYFSETQRNKGNFPGRFSGRQFSNSRSEMNVSTLELGDSALYLCASSLGPKGTDTQYFGPGTRLTVL.

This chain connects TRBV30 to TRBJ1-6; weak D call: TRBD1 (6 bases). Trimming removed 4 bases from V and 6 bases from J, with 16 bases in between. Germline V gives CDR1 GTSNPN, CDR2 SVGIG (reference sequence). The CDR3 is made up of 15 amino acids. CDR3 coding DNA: TGTGCCTGGACGACAGGCGAATTCTTTAATTCACCCCTCCACTTT. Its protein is CAWTTGEFFNSPLHF. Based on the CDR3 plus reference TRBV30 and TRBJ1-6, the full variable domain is SQTIHQWPATLVQPVGSPLSLECTVEGTSNPNLYWYRQAAGRGLQLLFYSVGIGQISSEVPQNLSASRPQDRQFILSSKKLLLSDSGFYLCAWTTGEFFNSPLHFGNGTRLTVT.

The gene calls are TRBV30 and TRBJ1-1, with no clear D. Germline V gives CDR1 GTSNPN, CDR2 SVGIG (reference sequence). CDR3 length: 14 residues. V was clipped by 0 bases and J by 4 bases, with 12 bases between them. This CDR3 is CAWSVVGVGTEAFF. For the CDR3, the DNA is TGTGCCTGGAGTGTTGTTGGGGTGGGCACTGAAGCTTTCTTT.

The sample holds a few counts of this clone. The chain's CDR3 is CASSIDLSGSFYGYTF. The DNA of the CDR3 is TGTGCCAGTAGTATAGATCTATCGGGCAGCTTCTATGGCTACACCTTC. This chain connects TRBV19 to TRBJ1-2; unclear D gene. Looked up from germline, CDR1 is LNHDA and CDR2 is SQIVND (reference sequence). This CDR3 is 16 amino acids long. Trimming left V 0 bases short and J 4 bases short, with 15 bases between.

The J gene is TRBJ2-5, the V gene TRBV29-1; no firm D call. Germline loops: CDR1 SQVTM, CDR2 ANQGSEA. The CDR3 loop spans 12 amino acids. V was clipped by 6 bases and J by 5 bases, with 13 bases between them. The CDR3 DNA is TGCAGCGTCTCTGGAATCGGGGAGACCCAGTACTTC. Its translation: CSVSGIGETQYF.

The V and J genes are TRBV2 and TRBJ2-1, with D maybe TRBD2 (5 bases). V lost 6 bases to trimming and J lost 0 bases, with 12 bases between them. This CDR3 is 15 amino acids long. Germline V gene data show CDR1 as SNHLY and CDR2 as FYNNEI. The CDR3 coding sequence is TGTGCCAGCAGGGGAGACGGTAGCTCCTACAATGAGCAGTTCTTC. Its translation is CASRGDGSSYNEQFF. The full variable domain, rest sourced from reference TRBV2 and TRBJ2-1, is EPEVTQTPSHQVTQMGQEVILRCVPISNHLYFYWYRQILGQKVEFLVSFYNNEISEKSEIFDDQFSVERPDGSNFTLKIRSTKLEDSAMYFCASRGDGSSYNEQFFGPGTRLTVL.

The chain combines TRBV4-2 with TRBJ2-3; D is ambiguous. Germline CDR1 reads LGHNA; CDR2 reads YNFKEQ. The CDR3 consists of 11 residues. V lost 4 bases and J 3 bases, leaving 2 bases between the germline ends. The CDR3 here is CASSRTDTQYF. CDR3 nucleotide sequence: TGTGCCAGCAGCCGTACAGATACGCAGTATTTT.

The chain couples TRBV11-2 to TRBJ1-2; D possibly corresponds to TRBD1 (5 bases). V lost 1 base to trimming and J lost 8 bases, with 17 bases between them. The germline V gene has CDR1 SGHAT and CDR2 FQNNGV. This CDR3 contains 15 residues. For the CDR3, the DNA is TGTGCCAGCAGCTTAGGCGGGACCCTCGAGAGGGGCTACACCTTC. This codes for CASSLGGTLERGYTF.

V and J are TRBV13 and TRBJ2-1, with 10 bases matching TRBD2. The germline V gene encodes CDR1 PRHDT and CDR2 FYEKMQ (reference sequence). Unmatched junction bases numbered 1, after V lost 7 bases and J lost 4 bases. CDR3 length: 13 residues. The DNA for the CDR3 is TGTGCCAGCAAACTAGCGGGATACAATGAGCAGTTCTTC. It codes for CASKLAGYNEQFF.

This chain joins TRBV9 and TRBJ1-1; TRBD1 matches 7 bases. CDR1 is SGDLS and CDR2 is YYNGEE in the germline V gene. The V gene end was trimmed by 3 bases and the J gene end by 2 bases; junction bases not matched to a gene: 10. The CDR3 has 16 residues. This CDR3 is CASSALDRAVNTEAFF. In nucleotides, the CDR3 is TGTGCCAGCAGCGCCCTCGACAGGGCTGTAAACACTGAAGCTTTCTTT.

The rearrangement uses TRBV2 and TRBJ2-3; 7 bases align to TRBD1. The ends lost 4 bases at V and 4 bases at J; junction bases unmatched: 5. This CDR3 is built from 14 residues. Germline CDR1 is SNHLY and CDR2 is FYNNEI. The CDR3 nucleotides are TGTGCCAGCAGTGGACAGGGTCATTCAGATACGCAGTATTTT. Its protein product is CASSGQGHSDTQYF.

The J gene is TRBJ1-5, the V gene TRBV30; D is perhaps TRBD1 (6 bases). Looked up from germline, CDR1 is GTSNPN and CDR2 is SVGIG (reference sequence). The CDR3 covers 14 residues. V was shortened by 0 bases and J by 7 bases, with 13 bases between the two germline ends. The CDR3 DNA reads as TGTGCCTGGAGTGTAATTGGGGGGGGCCAGCCCCAGCATTTT. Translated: CAWSVIGGGQPQHF.

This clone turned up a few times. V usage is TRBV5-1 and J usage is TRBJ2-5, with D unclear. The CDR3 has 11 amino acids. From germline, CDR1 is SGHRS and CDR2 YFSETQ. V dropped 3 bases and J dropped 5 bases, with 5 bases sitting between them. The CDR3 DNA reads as TGCGCCAGCAGCTCCCTGGAGACCCAGTACTTC. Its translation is CASSSLETQYF.

The CDR3 sequence: CASSMGGAKNIQYF. The CDR3 nucleotides read TGTGCCAGTTCCATGGGGGGGGCCAAAAACATTCAGTACTTC. V gene TRBV28 combines with J gene TRBJ2-4; 7 bases agree with TRBD2. Germline V CDR1 and CDR2: MDHEN, SYDVKM. This CDR3 region has 14 residues. Unmatched junction bases numbered 6, after V lost 9 bases and J lost 1 base.

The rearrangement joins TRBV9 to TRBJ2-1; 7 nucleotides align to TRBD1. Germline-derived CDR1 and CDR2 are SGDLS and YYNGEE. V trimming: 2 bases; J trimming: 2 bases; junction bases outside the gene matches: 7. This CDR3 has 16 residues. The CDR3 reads CASSVSGQPAYNEQFF. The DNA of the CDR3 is TGTGCCAGCAGCGTTTCGGGACAGCCAGCCTACAATGAGCAGTTCTTC.

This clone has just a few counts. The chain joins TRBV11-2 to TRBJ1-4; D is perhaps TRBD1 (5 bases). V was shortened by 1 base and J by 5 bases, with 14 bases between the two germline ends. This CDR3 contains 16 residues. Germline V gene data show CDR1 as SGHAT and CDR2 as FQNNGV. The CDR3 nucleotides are TGTGCCAGCAGCTTAGGGGGAGGGACGGCGAATGAAAAACTGTTTTTT. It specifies CASSLGGGTANEKLFF. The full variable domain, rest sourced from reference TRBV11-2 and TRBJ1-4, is EAGVAQSPRYKIIEKRQSVAFWCNPISGHATLYWYQQILGQGPKLLIQFQNNGVVDDSQLPKDRFSAERLKGVDSTLKIQPAKLEDSAVYLCASSLGGGTANEKLFFGSGTQLSVL.